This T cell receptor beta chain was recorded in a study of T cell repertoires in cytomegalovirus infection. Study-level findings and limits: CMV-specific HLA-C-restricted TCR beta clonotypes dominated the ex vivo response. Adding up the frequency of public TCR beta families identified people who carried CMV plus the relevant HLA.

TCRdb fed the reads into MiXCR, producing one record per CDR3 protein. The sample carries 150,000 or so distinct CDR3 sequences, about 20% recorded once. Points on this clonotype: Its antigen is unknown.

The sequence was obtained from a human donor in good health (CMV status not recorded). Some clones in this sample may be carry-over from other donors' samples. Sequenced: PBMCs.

The CDR3 loop reads CASSEQGRGKNIQYF. Here the CDR3 DNA reads TGTGCCAGCAGTGAACAGGGGCGAGGGAAAAACATTCAGTACTTC. The chain recombines TRBV5-6 with TRBJ2-4, with TRBD1 identical over 7 bases. Germline CDR1 SGHDT, CDR2 YYEEEE. V shed 5 bases, J shed 4 bases, and the junction held 9 bases outside the gene matches. This CDR3 spans 15 amino acids.